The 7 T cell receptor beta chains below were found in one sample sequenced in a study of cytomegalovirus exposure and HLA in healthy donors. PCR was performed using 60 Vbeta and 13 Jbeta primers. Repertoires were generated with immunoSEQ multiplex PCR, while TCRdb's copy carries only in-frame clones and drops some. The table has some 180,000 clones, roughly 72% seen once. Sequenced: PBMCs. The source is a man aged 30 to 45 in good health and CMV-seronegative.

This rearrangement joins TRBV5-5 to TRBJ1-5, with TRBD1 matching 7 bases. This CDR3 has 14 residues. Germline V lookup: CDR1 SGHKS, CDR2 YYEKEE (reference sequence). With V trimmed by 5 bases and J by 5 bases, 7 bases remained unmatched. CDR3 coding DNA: TGTGCCAGCAGTTCGGGACAGTCTTATCAGCCCCAGCATTTT. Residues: CASSSGQSYQPQHF.

CDR3 sequence reads: CASSPRVAGEADTQYF. The CDR3 DNA sequence: TGTGCCAGCAGCCCCAGGGTAGCGGGAGAGGCAGATACGCAGTATTTT. This chain uses TRBV9 with TRBJ2-3; TRBD2 aligns across 9 bases. The CDR3 covers 16 residues. Germline CDR1 is SGDLS and CDR2 is YYNGEE. J gave up 4 bases and V 4 bases, and 10 bases lay outside the gene matches.

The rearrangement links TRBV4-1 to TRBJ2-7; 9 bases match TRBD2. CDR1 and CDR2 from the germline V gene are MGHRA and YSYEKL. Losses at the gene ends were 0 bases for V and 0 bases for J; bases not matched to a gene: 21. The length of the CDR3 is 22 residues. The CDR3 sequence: CASSQEASGNRLAGRSSYEQYF. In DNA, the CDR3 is TGCGCCAGCAGCCAAGAAGCATCAGGTAATAGGCTAGCGGGAAGGAGCTCCTACGAGCAGTACTTC.

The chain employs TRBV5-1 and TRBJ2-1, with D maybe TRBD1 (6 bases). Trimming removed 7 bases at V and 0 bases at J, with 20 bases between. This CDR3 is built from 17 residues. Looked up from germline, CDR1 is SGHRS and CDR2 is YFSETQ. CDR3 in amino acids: CASGPDDRPSSYNEQFF. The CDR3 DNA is TGCGCCAGCGGCCCAGACGACAGGCCCAGCTCCTACAATGAGCAGTTCTTC. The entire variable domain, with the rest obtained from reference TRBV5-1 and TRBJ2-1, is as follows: KAGVTQTPRYLIKTRGQQVTLSCSPISGHRSVSWYQQTPGQGLQFLFEYFSETQRNKGNFPGRFSGRQFSNSRSEMNVSTLELGDSALYLCASGPDDRPSSYNEQFFGPGTRLTVL.

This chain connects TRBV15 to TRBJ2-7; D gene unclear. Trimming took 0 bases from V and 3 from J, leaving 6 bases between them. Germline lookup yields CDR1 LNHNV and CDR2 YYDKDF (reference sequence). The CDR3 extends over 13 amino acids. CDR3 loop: CATSRDPNYEQYF. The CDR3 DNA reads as TGTGCCACCAGCAGAGACCCTAACTACGAGCAGTACTTC.

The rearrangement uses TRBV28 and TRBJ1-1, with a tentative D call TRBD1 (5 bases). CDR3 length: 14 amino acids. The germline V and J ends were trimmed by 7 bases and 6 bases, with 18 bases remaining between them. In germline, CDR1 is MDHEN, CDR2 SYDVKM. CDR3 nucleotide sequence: TGTGCCAGCAAAGAATGGGGGGGAGACGCTGAAGCTTTCTTT. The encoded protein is CASKEWGGDAEAFF.

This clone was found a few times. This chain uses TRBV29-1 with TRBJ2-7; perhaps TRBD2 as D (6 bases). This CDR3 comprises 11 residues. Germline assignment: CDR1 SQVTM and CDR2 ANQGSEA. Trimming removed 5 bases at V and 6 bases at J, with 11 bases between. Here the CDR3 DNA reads TGCAGCGTTCGCGGGGAACGCGAGCAGTACTTC. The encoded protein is CSVRGEREQYF.